Given below is one T cell receptor beta chain in context. This clone was found a few times. No cognate antigen has been identified for it. Base qualities are not provided; no much larger clone lies one nucleotide away. The CDR3 contains 18 residues, cysteine and phenylalanine counted. Only the CDR3 DNA stays, 54 bases, in frame from base 1. For CDR1 and CDR2, the germline V gene (reference sequence) lists SEHNR and FQNEAQ. V is pared back by 4 bases and J by 6 bases, with 26 bases lying between the germline termini. This entry belongs to a study of tumor-infiltrating lymphocytes in localized non-small cell lung cancer (dated by TCRdb to the early 2020s). The study in broad terms: Patients whose samples were collected after neoadjuvant chemotherapy, as well as both smokers and never-smokers and several histologies, were included in the cohort. From each patient came resected tumor tissue plus uninvolved lung tissue from that same patient, and the uninvolved lung tissue was described as non-adjacent to the tumor. Alongside flow cytometry, multiplex immunofluorescence, RNA-seq, exome sequencing and proteomics, TCR sequencing was applied to the same patients as one of several integrated assays. In total, the ICON cohort was made up of about 150 surgical patients who had localized non-small cell lung cancer and whose tumors were resected. For under 65 patients, immunoSEQ T-cell fraction was compared between paired tumor and uninvolved lung.

The immunoSEQ assay used for TCR sequencing gave the T-cell fraction in both tumor and uninvolved lung tissue. On the authors' methods: In the survival analysis, patients were divided into a high T-cell fraction group (upper tertile) and a low T-cell fraction group (lower two tertiles), and the two groups were compared using a log-rank test. A signed-rank test was used to test differences in T-cell fraction between paired tumor and uninvolved lung samples. TCRdb mirrors the immuneACCESS table, restricted to in-frame sequences. Some clones are absent from its copies; in checked studies, under half trace to an unresolved V gene, and the reason for the others is unknown. V, J and clone size reflect that table, while D and trimming were determined from the DNA. Here the sample has roughly 7,000 clones; around three fifths occur a single time. Approximately 13% of the sample is taken by the ten largest.

What the research found in general, with its limitations: Different pieces of the same tissue were used for different assays, so technical variation could not be separated from intratumor heterogeneity. Since assay coverage differed from patient to patient depending on how much tissue was available, TCR sequencing was done for only a subset of the cohort. TCR-derived T-cell fraction did not differ between the flow cytometry-defined immunotypes IM1 (good prognosis) and IM2 (poor prognosis). Higher T cell infiltration in tumors than in uninvolved lung tissue was supported by TCRbeta sequencing, consistent with immunofluorescence CD3 counts.

The first patient joined ICON in the first half of 2016, and enrollment wrapped up when the last patient was enrolled in September 2018. From a subcohort of 70 or so patients, fresh tumor and matched uninvolved tissue were collected for in-depth immune analyses, including TCR sequencing. TCR sequencing was performed on DNA isolated from bulk tissue, without cell sorting. Sequenced sample: uninvolved lung tissue not adjacent to the tumor. The TCR comes from a human donor with non-small cell lung cancer. This chain is built from TRBV7-9 and TRBJ2-3, and TRBD1 may be the D gene, going by 6 matching bases. The DNA sequence is TGTGCCAGCAGCTCCCGAATAGGCGCCCGACTCCAGGGGGATACGCAGTATTTT. The encoded protein is CASSSRIGARLQGDTQYF.